This record looks at one T cell receptor beta chain sequence and its context. This receptor's antigen is unknown. No qualities accompany the bases; no much larger clone lies one base away. From the cysteine through the phenylalanine, the CDR3 covers 14 amino acids. The CDR3 DNA has 42 bases and is translated from base 1. From the germline V gene, CDR1 is LGHNA and CDR2 is YNFKEQ. Trimming removed 0 bases from V and 4 bases from J, leaving 7 bases between the germline ends. These data originate in a study of T cell responses to AZD1222 COVID-19 vaccine (dated by TCRdb to about 2021). For context, the study as a whole: AZD1222 recipients whose second dose came at about 4 weeks and those whose second dose came at about 12 weeks were combined into one group, since spike-specific TCR depth and breadth did not differ between the two schedules. TCR sequencing was performed for roughly 250 trial participants, of whom 200 to 220 were given two doses of AZD1222 and approximately 25 were given two doses of MenACWY control vaccine. Enrollment into the trials was organized by age into subgroups of 18-55, 56-69 and 70-plus years, and those subgroups contained roughly 150, 30 and 60 TCR-sequenced participants, respectively. Overall study results and their limits: CD4 TCRs associated with the vaccine covered the entire spike protein, and the dominant responses were in regions 160-218 and 743-854. A significant rise in spike-specific TCR breadth and depth was observed after two AZD1222 doses relative to day 0 and relative to MenACWY recipients. Because no day 14 peak-response samples were available, the repertoires could be characterized only after the peak T cell response. In the small 56-69-year group, the increase in depth fell short of significance, most likely because of low power. Participants were mostly white British and included more females than males, and it was suggested by the authors that clonal diversity may have been underestimated. Nearly half of unique spike-specific TCRs reportedly recognized epitopes outside regions mutated in the B.1.351 and B.1.1.7 variants. Conclusions about previously exposed vaccinees are limited, since just a handful of AZD1222 recipients were seropositive for SARS-CoV-2 at baseline.

The CDR3 regions of human TCRbeta chains were analyzed by immunosequencing. On the authors' methods: Repertoire TCRs were matched against a reference library of SARS-CoV-2-specific TCRs generated with the MIRA antigen-specificity platform. Breadth was defined as the fraction of unique TCRs that were SARS-CoV-2-associated. Depth was defined as the fraction of total T cells that were SARS-CoV-2-associated. Using the MIRA data, every spike-specific TCR was mapped to the spike region that the TCR reacted to and assigned to either a CD4 or a CD8 class. Log10-transformed breadth and depth values were compared by one-way ANOVA with Sidak's multiple comparisons tests. The immuneACCESS repertoire file appears here via TCRdb, limited to in-frame rearrangements. These files lack a portion of the clones; in checked studies, under half of the deficit traces to unresolved V genes, and the cause of the others is not known. Clone size and V and J calls were adopted from that table, with D and trimming inferred from the DNA. A total of roughly 79,000 clones appear in this sample, about 78% of them only once. The biggest ten clones account for about 21% of the sample.

The time point label, read with the paper, signifies: baseline before first vaccination. Samples from vaccinated people were obtained from the UK trials COV001 and COV002, which included a single-blind randomized controlled phase 2/3 trial of AZD1222 (ChAdOx1 nCoV-19) in healthy adults. For TCRbeta chain sequencing, PBMC samples were collected from trial participants at day 0 and at day 28 after the second dose. The sequenced sample was peripheral blood, obtained on day 0 of AZD1222 vaccination. The chain links TRBV4-2 with TRBJ2-1, with no confidently assigned D gene. The TCR was taken from an adult in good health. The sequence in DNA is TGTGCCAGCAGCCAAGATTGGGCGTACAATGAGCAGTTCTTC. Translated, it gives CASSQDWAYNEQFF.